The 23 T cell receptor beta chains reported below all come from one sample, sequenced in a study of shared clonotypes between healthy human individuals. The naive CD8 fraction comprised CD45RO-negative cells positively selected for CCR7 and excluded terminally differentiated effector memory CD45RA+ cells. TCRdb's table, derived via immunoSEQ multiplex PCR, lists solely in-frame clones and lacks some. The sample has 1.5 million to 2.5 million clones; around 96% are singletons. The sample taken for sequencing was naive CD8+ T cells sorted from blood. The receptors were gathered from a man between 18 and 29 years old in good health.

The chain combines TRBV12-5 with TRBJ2-7; D may be TRBD1 (5 bases). The CDR3 runs 12 residues. Looked up from germline, CDR1 is LGHNT and CDR2 is FRNRAP. V gave up 3 bases and J gave up 7 bases, with 10 bases separating them. CDR3 sequence (DNA): TGTGCTAGTGGTTTAGGGGATCGGGAGCAGTACTTC. Its protein is CASGLGDREQYF.

The J gene is TRBJ2-7, the V gene TRBV4-1; weak D call: TRBD1 (6 bases). V lost 0 bases and J lost 1, with 10 bases in between. In germline, CDR1 is MGHRA, CDR2 YSYEKL. The CDR3 runs to 15 residues. The CDR3 DNA sequence: TGCGCCAGCAGCCAAGAGGACAGCCGTTCCTACGAGCAGTACTTC. This translates into CASSQEDSRSYEQYF.

The chain couples TRBV27 to TRBJ2-7; TRBD1 agrees at 7 bases. Germline CDR1 reads MNHEY; CDR2 reads SMNVEV (reference sequence). The ends lost 2 bases at V and 1 base at J; junction bases unmatched: 5. The CDR3 extends over 15 amino acids. CDR3 nucleotide sequence: TGTGCCAGCAGTTTAAAGGGGGCGGTATCCTACGAGCAGTACTTC. This encodes CASSLKGAVSYEQYF.

V is TRBV4-3 and J is TRBJ1-1, with TRBD1 matching 11 bases. J lost 4 bases, V lost 1 base, and 5 bases had no gene match. Germline-derived CDR1 and CDR2 are LGHNA and YSLEER. The length of the CDR3 is 16 residues. CDR3 residues: CASSQGTGGRGTEAFF. The CDR3 DNA reads as TGCGCCAGCAGCCAAGGGACAGGGGGCCGGGGCACTGAAGCTTTCTTT.

V usage is TRBV4-1 and J usage is TRBJ2-1; 7 nucleotides line up with TRBD2. V lost 5 bases and J lost 0; bases outside the gene matches: 4. The germline CDR1 and CDR2 sequences are MGHRA and YSYEKL. CDR3 length: 15 residues. CDR3: CASSGAGPSYNEQFF. The DNA of the CDR3 is TGCGCCAGCAGCGGAGCGGGGCCCTCCTACAATGAGCAGTTCTTC.

The chain recombines TRBV13 with TRBJ2-3; 11 nucleotides line up with TRBD2. CDR1 is PRHDT and CDR2 is FYEKMQ in the germline V gene (reference sequence). V gave up 4 bases and J gave up 0 bases; unmatched junction bases: 9. This CDR3 has 18 residues. The CDR3 DNA sequence: TGTGCCAGCAGCTACAGCCCGGGACTAGCGGCTAGCACAGATACGCAGTATTTT. Its translation: CASSYSPGLAASTDTQYF.

This chain links TRBV7-6 with TRBJ2-2, with 7 bases lining up with TRBD1. The CDR3 runs 17 residues. Germline V gene data show CDR1 as SGHVS and CDR2 as FNYEAQ. Unmatched junction bases numbered 11, after V lost 1 base and J lost 6 bases. The CDR3 nucleotides are TGTGCCAGCAGCTTAGAAACAGGGGACCTTTGGGCCGGGGAGCTGTTTTTT. It encodes CASSLETGDLWAGELFF.

This rearrangement joins TRBV19 to TRBJ2-7; maybe TRBD2 (6 bases). Trimming took 3 bases from V and 3 from J, leaving 15 bases between them. Looked up from germline, CDR1 is LNHDA and CDR2 is SQIVND (reference sequence). The CDR3 has 15 residues. CDR3 amino acids: CASSMGRGPGYEQYF. The CDR3 DNA reads as TGTGCCAGTAGTATGGGGCGGGGACCAGGCTACGAGCAGTACTTC.

V is TRBV2 and J is TRBJ1-2, with unresolved D. V was shortened by 4 bases and J by 5 bases, with 11 bases between the two germline ends. This CDR3 has 13 residues. Per germline, CDR1 SNHLY and CDR2 FYNNEI. CDR3 nucleotides: TGTGCCAGCAGTGTTCAGGCCTTGTATGGCTACACCTTC. Amino acid sequence: CASSVQALYGYTF.

CDR3 nucleotides: TGTGCCAGCAGCTTAGTGTCCCTCAATGAGCAGTTCTTC. This gives the protein CASSLVSLNEQFF. V and J are TRBV7-9 and TRBJ2-1; D is unclear. V lost 1 base, J lost 6 bases, and 7 bases lay in between. The CDR3 length is 13 residues. Germline CDR1 is SEHNR and CDR2 is FQNEAQ (reference sequence).

This sequence joins TRBV29-1 and TRBJ2-1, with 8 bases matching TRBD2. The junction had 6 bases not matched to a gene; V was cut back by 5 bases and J by 6 bases. This CDR3 has 13 residues. Per germline, CDR1 SQVTM and CDR2 ANQGSEA. CDR3 loop: CSVISGGSNEQFF. For the CDR3, the DNA is TGCAGCGTTATAAGCGGGGGTTCCAATGAGCAGTTCTTC.

V is TRBV7-9 and J is TRBJ2-1; D is uncertain. The CDR3 spans 15 residues. V lost 5 bases and J 5 bases, leaving 16 bases between the germline ends. Germline lookup yields CDR1 SEHNR and CDR2 FQNEAQ (reference sequence). The CDR3 sequence: CASSPPGWSNNEQFF. The CDR3 DNA reads as TGTGCCAGCAGCCCCCCCGGGTGGAGTAACAATGAGCAGTTCTTC.

This chain uses TRBV5-1 with TRBJ2-2; D remains unclear. This CDR3 contains 14 residues. V was clipped by 2 bases and J by 0 bases, with 5 bases between them. CDR1 SGHRS and CDR2 YFSETQ come from the germline V gene. CDR3 sequence: CASSFLTNTGELFF. The CDR3 region has the DNA TGCGCCAGCAGCTTTTTGACGAACACCGGGGAGCTGTTTTTT. Looking up the rest from reference TRBV5-1 and TRBJ2-2 gives the full variable domain: KAGVTQTPRYLIKTRGQQVTLSCSPISGHRSVSWYQQTPGQGLQFLFEYFSETQRNKGNFPGRFSGRQFSNSRSEMNVSTLELGDSALYLCASSFLTNTGELFFGEGSRLTVL.

The CDR3 DNA is TGTGCCAGCAGTGGCAGGGGTCAGCCCCAGCATTTT. It translates to CASSGRGQPQHF. The gene calls are TRBV27 and TRBJ1-5; a possible D gene is TRBD1 (6 bases). V shed 5 bases and J shed 6 bases, with 8 bases lying between them. The CDR3 covers 12 residues. Germline lookup yields CDR1 MNHEY and CDR2 SMNVEV (reference sequence).

V and J are TRBV7-9 and TRBJ2-5; D is undetermined. The CDR3 is 13 residues long. Germline CDR1 SEHNR, CDR2 FQNEAQ (reference sequence). Trimming took off 2 bases at V and 5 bases at J, with 9 bases between the two ends. The CDR3 spells CASSLSPAETQYF. The DNA of the CDR3 is TGTGCCAGCAGCTTATCCCCAGCGGAGACCCAGTACTTC.

The chain links TRBV4-2 to TRBJ2-3; no clear D gene. The CDR3 length is 15 residues. With 1 base removed from V and 0 bases from J, the gap between germline ends came to 8 bases. Looked up from germline, CDR1 is LGHNA and CDR2 is YNFKEQ. This chain's CDR3 is CASSQAESSTDTQYF. The DNA of the CDR3 is TGTGCCAGCAGCCAAGCAGAATCTAGCACAGATACGCAGTATTTT.

The rearrangement joins TRBV6-1 to TRBJ2-2; D call uncertain. Per germline, CDR1 MNHNS and CDR2 SASEGT. The CDR3 loop spans 14 amino acids. The ends were cut back, 3 bases at V and 5 bases at J, with 10 bases in the middle. CDR3 sequence: CASSEPGWTGELFF. In DNA form, the CDR3 reads TGTGCCAGCAGTGAGCCAGGATGGACCGGGGAGCTGTTTTTT.

V usage is TRBV19 and J usage is TRBJ1-1, with D unclear. V was shortened by 5 bases and J by 4 bases, with 8 bases between the two germline ends. Germline loops: CDR1 LNHDA, CDR2 SQIVND (reference sequence). The CDR3 loop spans 12 amino acids. The CDR3 nucleotides are TGTGCCAGTAGTCCGGCGCCCACTGAAGCTTTCTTT. Protein product: CASSPAPTEAFF.

The V call is TRBV7-9, the J call TRBJ2-5, with 11 positions matching TRBD2. V was clipped by 3 bases and J by 5 bases; unmatched bases: 11. Germline V lookup: CDR1 SEHNR, CDR2 FQNEAQ (reference sequence). This CDR3 comprises 17 residues. In DNA form, the CDR3 reads TGTGCCAGCAGCTTGGGTAGCGGGGGGGCCAGAGGGGAGACCCAGTACTTC. It encodes CASSLGSGGARGETQYF. Based on the CDR3 plus reference TRBV7-9 and TRBJ2-5, the full variable domain is DTGVSQNPRHKITKRGQNVTFRCDPISEHNRLYWYRQTLGQGPEFLTYFQNEAQLEKSRLLSDRFSAERPKGSFSTLEIQRTEQGDSAMYLCASSLGSGGARGETQYFGPGTRLLVL.

A single count supports this clone. Different DNA sequences within this sample yield the same CDR3. The V gene is TRBV2, the J gene TRBJ2-5; 8 nucleotides match TRBD1. Germline V CDR1 and CDR2: SNHLY, FYNNEI. With V trimmed by 6 bases and J by 1 base, 4 bases remained unmatched. CDR3 length equals 14 residues. Written as DNA, the CDR3 is TGTGCCAGCAGCGCAGGACAGGGCCAAGAGACCCAGTACTTC. It translates to CASSAGQGQETQYF.

This sequence joins TRBV9 and TRBJ1-6; TRBD1 might be the D (5 bases). Trimming left V 10 bases short and J 6 bases short, with 11 bases between. CDR3 size: 12 residues. Germline lookup yields CDR1 SGDLS and CDR2 YYNGEE. CDR3 in amino acids: CASGALNSPLHF. CDR3 sequence (DNA): TGTGCCTCCGGGGCCCTTAATTCACCCCTCCACTTT. Full variable domain (remainder filled in from reference TRBV9 and TRBJ1-6): DSGVTQTPKHLITATGQRVTLRCSPRSGDLSVYWYQQSLDQGLQFLIQYYNGEERAKGNILERFSAQQFPDLHSELNLSSLELGDSALYFCASGALNSPLHFGNGTRLTVT.

The genes are TRBV7-8 and TRBJ2-1; TRBD2 matches 9 bases. The CDR3 has 17 amino acids. CDR1 is SGHVS and CDR2 is FQNEAQ in the germline V gene. J was trimmed by 5 bases and V by 3 bases; bases with no gene match: 11. This CDR3 reads CASSFDLRGGGNNEQFF. The CDR3 bases are TGTGCCAGCAGCTTCGACTTACGCGGGGGGGGAAACAATGAGCAGTTCTTC. Full variable domain (outside the CDR3, taken from reference TRBV7-8 and TRBJ2-1): GAGVSQSPRYKVAKRGQDVALRCDPISGHVSLFWYQQALGQGPEFLTYFQNEAQLDKSGLPSDRFFAERPEGSVSTLKIQRTQQEDSAVYLCASSFDLRGGGNNEQFFGPGTRLTVL.

V usage is TRBV10-1 and J usage is TRBJ2-2; D ambiguous. The CDR3 covers 14 residues. V was cut by 4 bases and J by 6 bases, with 12 bases left in between. The V gene's germline CDR1 is WNHNN and CDR2 SYGVQD (reference sequence). The CDR3 reads CASSVAFGAGELFF. Here the CDR3 DNA reads TGCGCCAGCAGTGTGGCGTTTGGAGCCGGGGAGCTGTTTTTT.